This TCR beta chain stems from a study of blood T cell repertoires in COVID-19. Study background: The origin of the acute and convalescent COVID-19 samples was the United States, Italy and Spain.

Germline lookup yields CDR1 SEHNR and CDR2 FQNEAQ (reference sequence). The CDR3 runs 14 residues. The V end was cut by 5 bases, the J end by 5 bases, with 13 bases between. In the study's own analysis: Using reference gene primer amplification, nucleated cell counts were estimated. Measured with immunoSEQ multiplex PCR; TCRdb has only the in-frame clones, and not every one. The V and J calls and clone size are taken from that table; D and trimming were inferred from the DNA. This sample yields about 140,000 clones, of which 86% are seen a single time; 7% to 10% belongs to the top ten. The rearrangement links TRBV7-9 to TRBJ1-5; D is possibly TRBD1 (6 bases). This TCR was recovered from a woman in her sixties or seventies with acute or convalescent COVID-19. Sequencing was done on a sample of peripheral blood. CDR3 residues: CASSVTGSDQPQHF. In DNA, the CDR3 is TGTGCCAGCAGCGTTACAGGGAGTGATCAGCCCCAGCATTTT.